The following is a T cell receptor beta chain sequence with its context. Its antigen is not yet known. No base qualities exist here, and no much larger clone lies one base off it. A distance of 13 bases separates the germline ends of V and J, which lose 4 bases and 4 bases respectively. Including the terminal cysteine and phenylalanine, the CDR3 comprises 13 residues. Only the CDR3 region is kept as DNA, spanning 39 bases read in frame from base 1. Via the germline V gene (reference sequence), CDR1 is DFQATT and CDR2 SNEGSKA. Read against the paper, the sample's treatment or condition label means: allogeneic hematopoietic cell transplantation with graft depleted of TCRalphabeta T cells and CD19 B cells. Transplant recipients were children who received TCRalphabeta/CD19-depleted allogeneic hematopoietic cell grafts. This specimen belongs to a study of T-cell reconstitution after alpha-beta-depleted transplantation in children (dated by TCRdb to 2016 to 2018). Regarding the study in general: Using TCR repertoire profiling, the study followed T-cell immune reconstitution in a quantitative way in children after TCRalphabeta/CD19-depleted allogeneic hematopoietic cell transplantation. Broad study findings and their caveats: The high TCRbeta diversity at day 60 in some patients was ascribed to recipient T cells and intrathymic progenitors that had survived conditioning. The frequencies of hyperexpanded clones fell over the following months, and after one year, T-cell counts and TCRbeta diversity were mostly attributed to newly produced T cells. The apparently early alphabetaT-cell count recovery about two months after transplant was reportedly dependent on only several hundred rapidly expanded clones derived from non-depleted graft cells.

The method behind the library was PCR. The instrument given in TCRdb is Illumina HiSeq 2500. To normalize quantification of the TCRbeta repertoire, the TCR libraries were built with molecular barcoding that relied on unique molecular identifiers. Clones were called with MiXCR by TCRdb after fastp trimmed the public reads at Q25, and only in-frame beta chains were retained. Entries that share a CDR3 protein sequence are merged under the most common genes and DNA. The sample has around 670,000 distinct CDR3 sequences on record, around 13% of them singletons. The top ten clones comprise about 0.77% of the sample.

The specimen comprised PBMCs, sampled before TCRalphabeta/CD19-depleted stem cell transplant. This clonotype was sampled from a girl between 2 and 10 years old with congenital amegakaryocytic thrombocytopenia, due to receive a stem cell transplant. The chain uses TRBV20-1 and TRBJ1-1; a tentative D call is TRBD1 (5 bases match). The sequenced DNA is TGCAGTGCTACGGGGCGGGGTAGCACTGAAGCTTTCTTT. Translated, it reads CSATGRGSTEAFF.